The 23 T cell receptor beta chains reported below all come from one sample, sequenced in a study of T cells in tuberculosis listed by TCRdb under 2018. The library was generated by the immunoSEQ multiplex PCR assay. TCRdb took over this immuneACCESS table, retaining in-frame rearrangements with V and J assigned. Such tables are incomplete; in checked studies, under half of the missing clones stem from an unresolved V gene, and the remainder is unexplained. This sample holds around 45,000 clones; 94% were observed only once. Jointly, the top ten make up roughly 2% of the sample. Sequencing was performed on PBMCs. These receptors were collected from a donor aged 10 to 29 with latent tuberculosis or without tuberculosis infection. Some clones in this sample may be carry-over from other donors' samples.

The chain has TRBV10-3 and TRBJ1-1; the match to TRBD1 covers 9 bases. V was clipped by 0 bases and J by 10 bases; unmatched bases: 6. This CDR3 region has 14 residues. Germline V gene sequence: CDR1 ENHRY, CDR2 SYGVKD. CDR3 in amino acids: CAISESIQDRGAFF. In DNA, the CDR3 is TGTGCCATCAGTGAGTCGATCCAGGACAGGGGAGCTTTCTTT.

V usage is TRBV27 and J usage is TRBJ2-6, with TRBD1 matching over 7 bases. V lost 8 bases to trimming and J lost 1 base; unmatched junction nucleotides: 14. CDR1 MNHEY and CDR2 SMNVEV come from the germline V gene (reference sequence). CDR3 size: 18 residues. CDR3 sequence (DNA): TGTGCCAGCCTTAAGTCTGGGACAGTGCCTTCTGGGGCCAACGTCCTGACTTTC. This sequence encodes CASLKSGTVPSGANVLTF.

The chain couples TRBV11-3 to TRBJ2-3; 15 positions match TRBD2. Unmatched junction bases numbered 4, after V lost 5 bases and J lost 4 bases. The CDR3 spans 16 residues. In germline, CDR1 is SGHNT, CDR2 YENEEA. For the CDR3, the DNA is TGTGCCAGCAGCCCTCGGACTAGCGGGAGGGCAGATACGCAGTATTTT. This codes for CASSPRTSGRADTQYF.

The V call is TRBV7-2, the J call TRBJ1-2; 7 nucleotides align to TRBD1. The CDR3 covers 14 residues. CDR1 is SGHTA, CDR2 FQGNSA, per germline. The V gene end was trimmed by 1 base and the J gene end by 4 bases; junction bases not matched to a gene: 3. In nucleotides, the CDR3 is TGTGCCAGCAGCTTAGACAGGGGCACCTATGGCTACACCTTC. The encoded protein is CASSLDRGTYGYTF.

This clone has just one count. The gene calls are TRBV29-1 and TRBJ1-1, with D possibly matching TRBD1 (5 bases). Looked up from germline, CDR1 is SQVTM and CDR2 is ANQGSEA. V was shortened by 6 bases and J by 2 bases, with 13 bases between the two germline ends. The CDR3 extends over 13 amino acids. The DNA for the CDR3 is TGCAGCGTCTTACAGGTCTTAAACACTGAAGCTTTCTTT. Protein sequence: CSVLQVLNTEAFF. Supplemented by reference TRBV29-1 and TRBJ1-1, the full variable domain reads SAVISQKPSRDICQRGTSLTIQCQVDSQVTMMFWYRQQPGQSLTLIATANQGSEATYESGFVIDKFPISRPNLTFSTLTVSNMSPEDSSIYLCSVLQVLNTEAFFGQGTRLTVV.

V usage is TRBV5-6 and J usage is TRBJ2-7; no definite D call. From germline, CDR1 is SGHDT and CDR2 YYEEEE. This CDR3 comprises 15 residues. Trimming took 0 bases from V and 3 from J, leaving 13 bases between them. The CDR3 bases are TGTGCCAGCAGCTTGGCTGGTGACTTCGACTACGAGCAGTACTTC. Its protein is CASSLAGDFDYEQYF. The entire variable domain, with the rest obtained from reference TRBV5-6 and TRBJ2-7, is as follows: DAGVTQSPTHLIKTRGQQVTLRCSPKSGHDTVSWYQQALGQGPQFIFQYYEEEERQRGNFPDRFSGHQFPNYSSELNVNALLLGDSALYLCASSLAGDFDYEQYFGPGTRLTVT.

The chain carries TRBV30 and TRBJ1-2; D remains ambiguous. V lost 4 bases, J lost 4 bases, and 10 bases lay in between. The germline V gene has CDR1 GTSNPN and CDR2 SVGIG (reference sequence). The CDR3 has 12 residues. As DNA, the CDR3 is TGTGCCTGGACCCCGGAGGGCTATGGCTACACCTTC. As protein: CAWTPEGYGYTF.

This chain connects TRBV5-6 to TRBJ2-2; TRBD1 matches 11 bases. Germline V gives CDR1 SGHDT, CDR2 YYEEEE. Trimming at V came to 2 bases and at J to 7 bases, leaving 4 bases not matched to a gene. The CDR3 is 15 residues long. The CDR3 reads CASSLWTGGVGELFF. The CDR3 coding sequence is TGTGCCAGCAGCTTATGGACAGGGGGCGTCGGGGAGCTGTTTTTT.

This clone was seen just once. J is TRBJ2-3 and V is TRBV5-6, with 8 bases fitting TRBD2. In germline, CDR1 is SGHDT, CDR2 YYEEEE. Trimming cost V 0 bases and J 3 bases; bases outside gene matches: 9. CDR3 length: 17 amino acids. This CDR3 is CASSLALRLASTDTQYF. The CDR3 bases are TGTGCCAGCAGCTTGGCCCTCCGACTAGCGTCGACAGATACGCAGTATTTT.

The genes are TRBV28 and TRBJ2-7, with 7 bases fitting TRBD2. Germline loops: CDR1 MDHEN, CDR2 SYDVKM. The CDR3 totals 17 residues. The junction had 19 bases not matched to a gene; V was cut back by 7 bases and J by 4 bases. The CDR3 bases are TGTGCCAGCAATCTTAATATTGGGGGGGGAGGGAGTTACGAGCAGTACTTC. As protein: CASNLNIGGGGSYEQYF.

The chain recombines TRBV2 with TRBJ1-3, with 7 nucleotides matching TRBD1. The CDR3 extends over 15 amino acids. J lost 0 bases, V lost 10 bases, and 9 bases had no gene match. Germline assignment: CDR1 SNHLY and CDR2 FYNNEI. CDR3 DNA sequence: TGTGCCACCGCCCGGACAGGCGACTCTGGAAACACCATATATTTT. This codes for CATARTGDSGNTIYF.

The rearrangement links TRBV6-5 to TRBJ2-7, with D unclear. Germline lookup yields CDR1 MNHEY and CDR2 SVGAGI. The CDR3 is made up of 14 amino acids. The V end was cut by 1 base, the J end by 4 bases, with 11 bases between. The CDR3 protein is CASSYFDSPYEQYF. CDR3 DNA: TGTGCCAGCAGTTACTTTGATAGCCCTTACGAGCAGTACTTC.

The chain is built from TRBV5-6 and TRBJ1-1; a possible D gene is TRBD1 (5 bases). The V gene lost 3 bases and the J gene lost 5 bases, with 17 bases spanning the gap. The V gene's germline CDR1 is SGHDT and CDR2 YYEEEE. The CDR3 length is 15 residues. The CDR3: CASSSKHQGGTEAFF. The CDR3 DNA reads TGTGCCAGCAGCTCCAAACACCAGGGAGGGACTGAAGCTTTCTTT.

This clone was counted between two and nine times. This chain uses TRBV7-3 with TRBJ1-1; TRBD1 matches 8 bases. This CDR3 has 17 residues. After removal of 2 bases from V and 1 base from J, the junction contained 9 bases not matched to a gene. The germline CDR1 and CDR2 sequences are SGHTA and FQGTGA. CDR3 amino acids: CASSLYPGGAANTEAFF. DNA for the CDR3: TGTGCCAGCAGCTTATACCCAGGGGGCGCCGCGAACACTGAAGCTTTCTTT. Drawing the rest from reference TRBV7-3 and TRBJ1-1, the complete variable domain is GAGVSQTPSNKVTEKGKYVELRCDPISGHTALYWYRQSLGQGPEFLIYFQGTGAADDSGLPNDRFFAVRPEGSVSTLKIQRTERGDSAVYLCASSLYPGGAANTEAFFGQGTRLTVV.

The genes are TRBV4-3 and TRBJ2-7, with TRBD2 identical over 8 bases. CDR3 length equals 15 residues. Per germline, CDR1 LGHNA and CDR2 YSLEER. The V and J ends lost 0 bases and 2 bases, in that order; junction bases with no gene match: 3. The CDR3 sequence is CASSQDRGGPYEQYF. CDR3 DNA: TGCGCCAGCAGCCAAGATCGGGGGGGACCCTACGAGCAGTACTTC.

J is TRBJ2-1 and V is TRBV4-3; 10 positions match TRBD1. The V segment lost 3 bases and the J segment 3 bases; nucleotides outside the gene matches: 2. Germline CDR1 reads LGHNA; CDR2 reads YSLEER. The CDR3 totals 15 residues. This chain's CDR3 is CASSHGTGDYNEQFF. The DNA of the CDR3 is TGCGCCAGCAGCCACGGGACAGGGGACTACAATGAGCAGTTCTTC.

The CDR3 DNA reads as TGTGCCAGCAGGAGCTCGACAGGGATAGGTTCCTACGAGCAGTACTTC. Amino acid sequence: CASRSSTGIGSYEQYF. This chain joins TRBV27 and TRBJ2-7; 7 bases fit TRBD1. This CDR3 contains 16 residues. V was clipped by 6 bases and J by 1 base; unmatched bases: 12. CDR1 and CDR2 from the germline V gene are MNHEY and SMNVEV (reference sequence).

The chain combines TRBV4-2 with TRBJ2-2; the match to TRBD2 covers 8 bases. The V gene end was trimmed by 3 bases and the J gene end by 2 bases; junction bases not matched to a gene: 5. The CDR3 sequence is 16 residues long. The germline V gene encodes CDR1 LGHNA and CDR2 YNFKEQ. The CDR3 nucleotides are TGTGCCAGCAGCCAGCTAGCGGGCCCCAACACCGGGGAGCTGTTTTTT. Translating it yields CASSQLAGPNTGELFF.

This chain uses TRBV4-2 with TRBJ2-5, with no clear D. From germline, CDR1 is LGHNA and CDR2 YNFKEQ. The CDR3 covers 12 residues. V dropped 0 bases and J dropped 3 bases, with 2 bases sitting between them. In nucleotides, the CDR3 is TGTGCCAGCAGCCAAGATAAAGAGACCCAGTACTTC. It encodes CASSQDKETQYF.

CDR3 sequence (DNA): TGTGCCAGCAGCTTTGTCCCAGGTGGCTACACCTTC. Protein sequence: CASSFVPGGYTF. The chain employs TRBV28 and TRBJ1-2; D not certain. With 6 bases removed from V and 7 bases from J, the gap between germline ends came to 12 bases. Looked up from germline, CDR1 is MDHEN and CDR2 is SYDVKM. The CDR3 is 12 amino acids.

V usage is TRBV28 and J usage is TRBJ2-7; 7 bases align to TRBD1. Unmatched junction bases numbered 3, after V lost 7 bases and J lost 3 bases. Per the germline V gene, CDR1 is MDHEN and CDR2 is SYDVKM. This CDR3 is 12 amino acids long. The CDR3 sequence: CASKGQIYEQYF. The CDR3 bases are TGTGCCAGCAAGGGACAGATCTACGAGCAGTACTTC.

The CDR3 spells CASSVTSGSRNEQFF. The CDR3 DNA is TGTGCCAGCAGCGTGACTAGCGGGAGCCGCAATGAGCAGTTCTTC. J is TRBJ2-1 and V is TRBV5-4; 12 nucleotides agree with TRBD2. The V gene's germline CDR1 is SGHNT and CDR2 YYREEE (reference sequence). The CDR3 is 15 amino acids. Trimming at V came to 4 bases and at J to 6 bases, leaving 5 bases not matched to a gene.

The chain uses TRBV2 and TRBJ1-4; D is undetermined. Germline loops: CDR1 SNHLY, CDR2 FYNNEI. The V end lost 5 bases, the J end lost 9 bases, and 13 bases lay between the germline ends. The CDR3 totals 13 residues. In DNA form, the CDR3 reads TGTGCCAGCAGTTTCGACAAGGTCAAAAAACTGTTTTTT. Translating it yields CASSFDKVKKLFF. Based on the CDR3 plus reference TRBV2 and TRBJ1-4, the full variable domain is EPEVTQTPSHQVTQMGQEVILRCVPISNHLYFYWYRQILGQKVEFLVSFYNNEISEKSEIFDDQFSVERPDGSNFTLKIRSTKLEDSAMYFCASSFDKVKKLFFGSGTQLSVL.